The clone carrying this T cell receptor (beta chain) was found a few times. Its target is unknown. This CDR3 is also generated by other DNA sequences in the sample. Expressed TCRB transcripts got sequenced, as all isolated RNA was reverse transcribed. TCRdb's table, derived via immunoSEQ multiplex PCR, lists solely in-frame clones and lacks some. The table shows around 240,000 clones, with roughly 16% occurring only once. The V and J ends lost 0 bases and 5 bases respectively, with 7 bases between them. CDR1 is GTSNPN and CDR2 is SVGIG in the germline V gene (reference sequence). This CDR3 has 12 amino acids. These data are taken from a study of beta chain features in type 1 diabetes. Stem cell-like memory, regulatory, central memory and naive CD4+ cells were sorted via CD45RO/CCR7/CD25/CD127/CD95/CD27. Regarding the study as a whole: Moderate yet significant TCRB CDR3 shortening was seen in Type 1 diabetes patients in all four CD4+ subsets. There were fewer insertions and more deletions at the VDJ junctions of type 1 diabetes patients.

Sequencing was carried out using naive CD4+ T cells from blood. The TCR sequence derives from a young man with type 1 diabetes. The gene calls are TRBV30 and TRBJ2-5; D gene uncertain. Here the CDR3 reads CAWSVSEETQYF. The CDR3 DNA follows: TGTGCCTGGAGTGTTTCTGAGGAGACCCAGTACTTC.